The 24 T cell receptor beta chains below were found in one sample sequenced in a study of cytomegalovirus exposure and HLA in healthy donors. Use of 60 Vbeta and 13 Jbeta primers characterized the PCR. Profiled with immunoSEQ multiplex PCR; TCRdb holds only in-frame clones, not every one. The sample yields roughly 180,000 clones, roughly 77% seen once. Sequencing used PBMCs. The receptors shown here come from a young woman in good health and CMV-seronegative.

Comment on this clone: Different DNA sequences within this sample yield the same CDR3. This chain links TRBV6-1 with TRBJ2-3; 11 nucleotides align to TRBD2. This CDR3 comprises 15 residues. Trimming cost V 5 bases and J 1 base; bases outside gene matches: 2. Looked up from germline, CDR1 is MNHNS and CDR2 is SASEGT. CDR3 sequence: CASSPLAGGTDTQYF. CDR3 coding DNA: TGTGCCAGCAGTCCACTAGCGGGAGGCACAGATACGCAGTATTTT.

The V call is TRBV6-5, the J call TRBJ1-6; TRBD1 matches 7 bases. The germline V gene encodes CDR1 MNHEY and CDR2 SVGAGI. This CDR3 spans 15 amino acids. With 7 bases clipped from V and 1 base from J, the junction kept 4 bases outside the gene matches. The CDR3: CASKATGSYNSPLHF. CDR3 coding DNA: TGTGCCAGCAAGGCGACAGGGTCCTATAATTCACCCCTCCACTTT.

The V call is TRBV14, the J call TRBJ2-3; TRBD2 matches at 12 bases. After removal of 0 bases from V and 1 base from J, the junction contained 5 bases not matched to a gene. Germline CDR1 SGHDN, CDR2 FVKESK. CDR3 size: 18 residues. The CDR3 DNA follows: TGTGCCAGCAGCCAAGATAGTAGACTAGCGGGGGGCACAGATACGCAGTATTTT. Protein product: CASSQDSRLAGGTDTQYF.

V and J are TRBV6-1 and TRBJ2-7, with TRBD1 matching 8 bases. The CDR3 totals 15 residues. The germline CDR1 and CDR2 sequences are MNHNS and SASEGT. Trimming removed 6 bases from V and 1 base from J; junction bases left unmatched: 8. This chain's CDR3 is CASRHWTGSSYEQYF. The CDR3 DNA reads TGTGCCAGCAGGCATTGGACAGGGTCGTCCTACGAGCAGTACTTC.

This chain joins TRBV4-1 and TRBJ2-5; D is unclear. The CDR3 has 15 residues. Germline-derived CDR1 and CDR2 are MGHRA and YSYEKL. V was shortened by 1 base and J by 1 base, with 10 bases between the two germline ends. The DNA for the CDR3 is TGCGCCAGCAGCCAAGTTGACTTGGGCCAAGAGACCCAGTACTTC. It yields the protein CASSQVDLGQETQYF.

This sequence joins TRBV29-1 and TRBJ2-7, with 7 bases aligning to TRBD1. Trimming took 5 bases from V and 3 from J; bases not matched to a gene: 10. Per germline, CDR1 SQVTM and CDR2 ANQGSEA. The CDR3 sequence is 14 residues long. CDR3 region: CSVNTGAPNYEQYF. In DNA form, the CDR3 reads TGCAGCGTTAACACAGGGGCCCCGAACTACGAGCAGTACTTC.

This chain connects TRBV7-3 to TRBJ2-5; D uncertain. This CDR3 spans 9 amino acids. The V end was cut by 3 bases, the J end by 13 bases, with 6 bases between. Per germline, CDR1 SGHTA and CDR2 FQGTGA. Here the CDR3 reads CASSFPVYF. Here the CDR3 DNA reads TGTGCCAGCAGCTTCCCTGTGTACTTC.

The rearrangement joins TRBV18 to TRBJ1-2; 7 nucleotides align to TRBD1. Germline trimming cut 3 bases from V and 5 bases from J; bases unmatched to any gene: 3. The CDR3 extends over 13 amino acids. From germline, CDR1 is KGHSH and CDR2 LQKENI. CDR3 sequence (DNA): TGTGCCAGCTCACCGGGACAGTCTTATGGCTACACCTTC. Its translation is CASSPGQSYGYTF.

This chain uses TRBV5-6 with TRBJ2-7, with D tentatively TRBD1 (5 bases). Trimming pared 2 bases from V and 6 bases from J, leaving 18 bases between. Germline values: CDR1 SGHDT, CDR2 YYEEEE. The CDR3 is made up of 15 amino acids. In DNA, the CDR3 is TGTGCCAGCAGCTTTTATTCAGGGTCGTTAGTCGAGCAGTACTTC. It encodes CASSFYSGSLVEQYF.

The V and J genes are TRBV7-2 and TRBJ2-5; D gene ambiguous. CDR3 size: 12 residues. Germline V CDR1 and CDR2: SGHTA, FQGNSA. The V end was cut by 4 bases, the J end by 0 bases, with 3 bases between. This CDR3 is CASSSDQETQYF. The CDR3 region has the DNA TGTGCCAGCAGCTCAGACCAAGAGACCCAGTACTTC.

The chain has TRBV5-6 and TRBJ2-5, with 8 bases fitting TRBD1. The CDR3 length is 16 residues. Trimming took 5 bases from V and 4 from J; bases not matched to a gene: 13. Germline V gene data show CDR1 as SGHDT and CDR2 as YYEEEE. CDR3 DNA: TGTGCCAGCAGTTTTTCGGACAGGGACGTTGGAGAGACCCAGTACTTC. Translated: CASSFSDRDVGETQYF. The complete variable domain, with remaining parts taken from reference TRBV5-6 and TRBJ2-5, reads DAGVTQSPTHLIKTRGQQVTLRCSPKSGHDTVSWYQQALGQGPQFIFQYYEEEERQRGNFPDRFSGHQFPNYSSELNVNALLLGDSALYLCASSFSDRDVGETQYFGPGTRLLVL.

This chain joins TRBV27 and TRBJ1-6; no reliable D call. Trimming removed 3 bases from V and 1 base from J, with 10 bases in between. The CDR3 has 16 amino acids. The germline V gene has CDR1 MNHEY and CDR2 SMNVEV (reference sequence). The CDR3 reads CASSFGLGSYNSPLHF. The DNA for the CDR3 is TGTGCCAGCAGTTTCGGACTTGGGTCCTATAATTCACCCCTCCACTTT.

The chain couples TRBV27 to TRBJ2-1; TRBD1 is a possible D gene (6 bases). The CDR3 has 13 residues. The V end was cut by 6 bases, the J end by 6 bases, with 12 bases between. Germline CDR1 is MNHEY and CDR2 is SMNVEV (reference sequence). CDR3 residues: CASRRTGSNEQFF. The CDR3 region has the DNA TGTGCCAGCAGGCGAACAGGGAGCAATGAGCAGTTCTTC.

The chain recombines TRBV5-4 with TRBJ2-7; TRBD1 agrees at 9 bases. Per germline, CDR1 SGHNT and CDR2 YYREEE (reference sequence). Unmatched junction bases numbered 4, after V lost 2 bases and J lost 4 bases. The CDR3 has 14 residues. The DNA of the CDR3 is TGTGCCAGCAGCTTACAGGGGGCAGATTACGAGCAGTACTTC. Amino acid sequence: CASSLQGADYEQYF.

This clone came up a few times. V gene TRBV6-1 combines with J gene TRBJ1-1, with 8 bases that match TRBD1. With V trimmed by 6 bases and J by 1 base, 4 bases remained unmatched. Germline V gene data show CDR1 as MNHNS and CDR2 as SASEGT. The CDR3 runs 14 residues. The CDR3 region is CASRDRVRNTEAFF. CDR3 nucleotides: TGTGCCAGCAGGGACAGGGTTCGGAACACTGAAGCTTTCTTT.

The V call is TRBV5-1, the J call TRBJ2-4; 8 bases align to TRBD1. The CDR3 has 16 amino acids. The trim removed 1 base at V and 7 bases at J, leaving 10 bases unmatched. Germline values: CDR1 SGHRS, CDR2 YFSETQ. CDR3 loop: CASSLKPPGGRNIQYF. CDR3 DNA: TGCGCCAGCAGCTTGAAGCCCCCAGGGGGCCGGAACATTCAGTACTTC. The variable domain in full, with the rest retrieved from reference TRBV5-1 and TRBJ2-4, is KAGVTQTPRYLIKTRGQQVTLSCSPISGHRSVSWYQQTPGQGLQFLFEYFSETQRNKGNFPGRFSGRQFSNSRSEMNVSTLELGDSALYLCASSLKPPGGRNIQYFGAGTRLSVL.

This clone showed up just a few times. The chain carries TRBV30 and TRBJ1-1, with D maybe TRBD1 (5 bases). This CDR3 is built from 12 residues. The germline V and J ends were trimmed by 2 bases and 5 bases, with 9 bases remaining between them. Germline CDR1 is GTSNPN and CDR2 is SVGIG (reference sequence). In nucleotides, the CDR3 is TGTGCCTGGAGTCCCGCAGGGACTGAAGCTTTCTTT. Translating gives CAWSPAGTEAFF.

This clone turned up a few times. This sequence joins TRBV7-3 and TRBJ1-1, with D uncertain. Germline values: CDR1 SGHTA, CDR2 FQGTGA. V was cut by 2 bases and J by 2 bases, with 9 bases left in between. CDR3 size: 14 residues. CDR3 sequence (DNA): TGTGCCAGCAGCTTACAGGCTGCCAACACTGAAGCTTTCTTT. Protein sequence: CASSLQAANTEAFF.

The chain employs TRBV7-1 and TRBJ2-2; D unclear. TRBV7-1 is given ORF status, its function remaining uncertain. There are 18 residues in the CDR3. Trimming pared 6 bases from V and 3 bases from J, leaving 23 bases between. CDR3 sequence reads: CASSEQQLGDVDTGELFF. CDR3 nucleotides: TGTGCCAGCAGTGAGCAGCAGTTAGGAGACGTCGACACCGGGGAGCTGTTTTTT.

The chain links TRBV4-3 to TRBJ1-4; no definite D call. V was pared by 4 bases and J by 0 bases, with 9 bases between. Germline assignment: CDR1 LGHNA and CDR2 YSLEER. The CDR3 is made up of 15 amino acids. CDR3 in DNA: TGCGCCAGCAGCCCTCGGGGAGCAACTAATGAAAAACTGTTTTTT. Its translation: CASSPRGATNEKLFF.

The chain carries TRBV15 and TRBJ2-2; 7 bases agree with TRBD1. Germline CDR1 reads LNHNV; CDR2 reads YYDKDF (reference sequence). The CDR3 is made up of 17 amino acids. Losses at the gene ends were 0 bases for V and 4 bases for J; bases not matched to a gene: 8. The DNA for the CDR3 is TGTGCCACCAGCAGAGATGCCAGGGCAGGGGGCACCGGGGAGCTGTTTTTT. This encodes CATSRDARAGGTGELFF.

The V call is TRBV21-1, the J call TRBJ1-2; TRBD1 is taken as the D call from the table, unchecked against the DNA. TRBV21-1 is described as a pseudogene. This CDR3 spans 13 amino acids. CDR3 sequence: CASSNWTGNGYTF. The CDR3 nucleotides are TGTGCCAGCAGCAACTGGACAGGGAACGGCTACACCTTC.

J is TRBJ2-1 and V is TRBV19; D is possibly TRBD1 (5 bases). The CDR3 spans 14 residues. The V end lost 3 bases, the J end lost 5 bases, and 11 bases lay between the germline ends. CDR1 is LNHDA and CDR2 is SQIVND in the germline V gene (reference sequence). The CDR3 sequence: CASSIQGSNNEQFF. The CDR3 DNA reads TGTGCCAGTAGTATTCAGGGATCCAACAATGAGCAGTTCTTC.

V and J are TRBV1 and TRBJ2-1; whether TRBD2, the table's D call, matches the DNA was not checked. TRBV1 is designated a pseudogene. The CDR3 has 16 amino acids. CDR3 nucleotide sequence: TGCACCAGCAGCCAGGGTCGAGGGAGCTCCTACAATGAGCAGTTCTTC. It is translated as CTSSQGRGSSYNEQFF.